Following are 15 T cell receptor beta chains from one sample sequenced in a study of blood T cell repertoires in COVID-19. The assay was immunoSEQ multiplex PCR, and TCRdb's table has in-frame clones only and misses some. The sample yields a few hundred thousand clones, less than 90% seen once. The sample comprised PBMCs or T cells enriched from blood (not recorded which). The receptors were sampled from a woman in her thirties who had recovered from COVID-19.

This clone was detected once. The chain combines TRBV6-4 with TRBJ2-1; the D gene is possibly TRBD1 (6 bases). The CDR3 consists of 15 residues. V was shortened by 3 bases and J by 8 bases, with 17 bases between the two germline ends. The germline CDR1 and CDR2 sequences are MRHNA and SNTAGT. CDR3 amino acids: CASSDQGQATDEQFF. As DNA, the CDR3 is TGTGCCAGCAGTGATCAGGGGCAAGCGACCGATGAGCAGTTCTTC.

The chain recombines TRBV5-6 with TRBJ1-5; 8 nucleotides match TRBD1. V shed 4 bases and J 7 bases; nucleotides not matched to a gene: 10. CDR1 and CDR2 from the germline V gene are SGHDT and YYEEEE. The CDR3 length is 15 residues. CDR3 DNA: TGTGCCAGCAGCCAACAGGGGGTAAGGGGACAGCCCCAGCATTTT. Protein: CASSQQGVRGQPQHF.

This clone came up once. CDR3 sequence (DNA): TGTGCCAGCAGCTTAGGGGCAGGGGTTTCCTACGAGCAGTACTTC. This translates into CASSLGAGVSYEQYF. The chain recombines TRBV7-6 with TRBJ2-7, with a tentative D call TRBD1 (6 bases). This CDR3 comprises 15 residues. V was pared by 1 base and J by 1 base, with 11 bases between. CDR1 is SGHVS and CDR2 is FNYEAQ in the germline V gene. Based on the CDR3 plus reference TRBV7-6 and TRBJ2-7, the full variable domain is GAGVSQSPRYKVTKRGQDVALRCDPISGHVSLYWYRQALGQGPEFLTYFNYEAQQDKSGLPNDRFSAERPEGSISTLTIQRTEQRDSAMYRCASSLGAGVSYEQYFGPGTRLTVT.

The V call is TRBV19, the J call TRBJ2-1; 15 positions agree with TRBD2. The CDR3 contains 16 residues. After removal of 1 base from V and 10 bases from J, the junction contained 5 bases not matched to a gene. The germline CDR1 and CDR2 sequences are LNHDA and SQIVND (reference sequence). CDR3 coding DNA: TGTGCCAGTAGTATAGGGACTAGCGGGGGGGCACGGGAGCAGTTCTTC. The encoded protein is CASSIGTSGGAREQFF. The complete variable domain, with remaining parts taken from reference TRBV19 and TRBJ2-1, reads DGGITQSPKYLFRKEGQNVTLSCEQNLNHDAMYWYRQDPGQGLRLIYYSQIVNDFQKGDIAEGYSVSREKKESFPLTVTSAQKNPTAFYLCASSIGTSGGAREQFFGPGTRLTVL.

The V call is TRBV10-2, the J call TRBJ1-6, with TRBD1 as a possible D gene (6 bases). V was pared by 7 bases and J by 7 bases, with 14 bases between. This CDR3 spans 14 amino acids. Germline CDR1 and CDR2: WSHSY and SAAADI. CDR3 protein: CASTFTGLNSPLHF. The CDR3 nucleotides read TGCGCCAGCACTTTTACAGGGCTCAATTCACCCCTCCACTTT.

The chain employs TRBV9 and TRBJ1-3; D perhaps matches TRBD1 (5 bases). The CDR3 consists of 16 residues. Trimming removed 4 bases from V and 0 bases from J, with 14 bases in between. The germline V gene has CDR1 SGDLS and CDR2 YYNGEE. Here the CDR3 reads CASSFGGLRSGNTIYF. The CDR3 DNA sequence: TGTGCCAGCAGCTTCGGGGGACTGCGCTCTGGAAACACCATATATTTT.

The V gene is TRBV14, the J gene TRBJ2-2, with D unresolved. Germline CDR1 SGHDN, CDR2 FVKESK. V lost 4 bases to trimming and J lost 8 bases, with 11 bases between them. This CDR3 comprises 13 residues. CDR3 amino acids: CASSPVAFGELFF. Written as DNA, the CDR3 is TGTGCCAGCAGCCCGGTTGCCTTTGGGGAGCTGTTTTTT. The full variable domain, in which reference TRBV14 and TRBJ2-2 provide the parts outside the CDR3, is EAGVTQFPSHSVIEKGQTVTLRCDPISGHDNLYWYRRVMGKEIKFLLHFVKESKQDESGMPNNRFLAERTGGTYSTLKVQPAELEDSGVYFCASSPVAFGELFFGEGSRLTVL.

This clone was observed a few times. The chain uses TRBV5-6 and TRBJ1-3, with D unresolved. The germline V gene encodes CDR1 SGHDT and CDR2 YYEEEE. V was cut by 1 base and J by 0 bases, with 8 bases left in between. The CDR3 consists of 15 residues. Written as DNA, the CDR3 is TGTGCCAGCAGCTTGTACTTTAACTCTGGAAACACCATATATTTT. Amino acid sequence: CASSLYFNSGNTIYF.

In DNA form, the CDR3 reads TGTGCCAGCAGCGGGGGGACAGGTCTACCTGGAAACACCATATATTTT. This sequence encodes CASSGGTGLPGNTIYF. The V call is TRBV5-4, the J call TRBJ1-3, with 8 bases matching TRBD1. CDR1 is SGHNT and CDR2 is YYREEE in the germline V gene (reference sequence). The CDR3 has 16 amino acids. Trimming cost V 4 bases and J 2 bases; bases outside gene matches: 8.

The V call is TRBV5-5, the J call TRBJ2-5; 9 bases are shared with TRBD2. V lost 2 bases and J lost 2; bases outside the gene matches: 4. In germline, CDR1 is SGHKS, CDR2 YYEKEE (reference sequence). This CDR3 spans 15 amino acids. The CDR3 bases are TGTGCCAGCAGCTTTAGCGGGAGCCCTCAAGAGACCCAGTACTTC. It is translated as CASSFSGSPQETQYF.

This chain connects TRBV7-9 to TRBJ2-7; D remains ambiguous. Trimming left V 3 bases short and J 6 bases short, with 6 bases between. Per the germline V gene, CDR1 is SEHNR and CDR2 is FQNEAQ (reference sequence). This CDR3 spans 11 amino acids. The CDR3 nucleotides read TGTGCCAGCAGCTTTAGTTCCGAGCAGTACTTC. It is translated as CASSFSSEQYF.

This clone was found once. V usage is TRBV5-1 and J usage is TRBJ1-4; TRBD1 aligns across 9 bases. The CDR3 has 14 amino acids. Germline lookup yields CDR1 SGHRS and CDR2 YFSETQ. With 4 bases clipped from V and 8 bases from J, the junction kept 6 bases outside the gene matches. CDR3 in DNA: TGCGCCAGCAGCGTGGGACAGGGAGGCGAAAAACTGTTTTTT. This sequence encodes CASSVGQGGEKLFF.

The chain has TRBV5-3 and TRBJ1-6; tentatively, D is TRBD1 (6 bases). TRBV5-3 is marked as an open reading frame, function uncertain. Trimming stripped 0 bases from V and 5 bases from J, with 12 bases between. This CDR3 region has 16 residues. CDR3 bases: TGTGCCAGAAGCTTGGACCAGGGGACCAATAATTCACCCCTCCACTTT. It is translated as CARSLDQGTNNSPLHF.

The genes are TRBV27 and TRBJ2-3; a possible D gene is TRBD2 (6 bases). The CDR3 loop spans 13 amino acids. Germline V gene sequence: CDR1 MNHEY, CDR2 SMNVEV (reference sequence). Trimming removed 6 bases at V and 8 bases at J, with 15 bases between. CDR3 coding DNA: TGTGCCAGCAGGGAGTCCACCGGGGGTACGCAGTATTTT. Amino acids: CASRESTGGTQYF.

The chain carries TRBV11-2 and TRBJ2-3; D uncertain. The CDR3 length is 14 residues. V lost 4 bases and J 0 bases, leaving 8 bases between the germline ends. Germline assignment: CDR1 SGHAT and CDR2 FQNNGV. The CDR3 loop is CASSSYGSTDTQYF. CDR3 bases: TGTGCCAGCAGCTCATACGGTAGCACAGATACGCAGTATTTT.